These 19 T cell receptor beta chains originate from one sample sequenced in a study of CD8+ T cells in alopecia areata. Following RNA extraction, reverse transcription yielded cDNA that acted as the sequencing template. Method: immunoSEQ multiplex PCR; TCRdb's copy keeps in-frame clones and lacks some. The data show some 110,000 clones, with around 61% seen just once and around 2.7% held by the top ten. The sequenced sample consisted of CD4+ T cells sorted from blood. The receptors come from a human donor in good health.

V usage is TRBV30 and J usage is TRBJ1-3, with D unclear. The CDR3 loop spans 12 amino acids. Germline CDR1 and CDR2: GTSNPN and SVGIG (reference sequence). V was shortened by 4 bases and J by 0 bases, with 4 bases between the two germline ends. CDR3 loop: CAWTSSGNTIYF. DNA of the CDR3: TGTGCCTGGACCAGCTCTGGAAACACCATATATTTT.

The table lists this clone with a few counts. The chain couples TRBV29-1 to TRBJ2-1; a possible D gene is TRBD2 (6 bases). The V end lost 4 bases, the J end lost 6 bases, and 16 bases lay between the germline ends. The CDR3 contains 14 residues. The germline V gene encodes CDR1 SQVTM and CDR2 ANQGSEA. CDR3 sequence (DNA): TGCAGCGTTGTTAGGGACGGGACTCGCAATGAGCAGTTCTTC. It yields the protein CSVVRDGTRNEQFF.

The rearrangement uses TRBV30 and TRBJ1-1, with 9 bases aligning to TRBD1. Germline CDR1 reads GTSNPN; CDR2 reads SVGIG (reference sequence). After removal of 3 bases from V and 4 bases from J, the junction contained 12 bases not matched to a gene. This CDR3 is built from 16 residues. CDR3 bases: TGTGCCTGGAGACGGGACAGGGTTTGGAGTGGCACTGAAGCTTTCTTT. As protein: CAWRRDRVWSGTEAFF. The complete variable domain, with remaining parts taken from reference TRBV30 and TRBJ1-1, reads SQTIHQWPATLVQPVGSPLSLECTVEGTSNPNLYWYRQAAGRGLQLLFYSVGIGQISSEVPQNLSASRPQDRQFILSSKKLLLSDSGFYLCAWRRDRVWSGTEAFFGQGTRLTVV.

The chain uses TRBV5-1 and TRBJ2-4, with 9 bases that match TRBD2. CDR1 is SGHRS, CDR2 YFSETQ, per germline. The CDR3 sequence is 15 residues long. J gave up 3 bases and V 0 bases, and 1 base lay outside the gene matches. Here the CDR3 reads CASSLDSGGKNIQYF. As DNA, the CDR3 is TGCGCCAGCAGCTTGGATAGCGGGGGCAAAAACATTCAGTACTTC.

This clone has only a few counts. This chain uses TRBV5-1 with TRBJ2-3, with a weak D call TRBD1 (5 bases). The V gene lost 0 bases and the J gene lost 2 bases, with 10 bases spanning the gap. Germline CDR1 SGHRS, CDR2 YFSETQ. CDR3 length equals 15 residues. CDR3: CASSLVGRTTDTQYF. The CDR3 DNA follows: TGCGCCAGCAGCTTGGTGGGGCGAACCACAGATACGCAGTATTTT.

The rearrangement joins TRBV27 to TRBJ1-1; D not certain. This CDR3 is built from 15 residues. V was shortened by 6 bases and J by 4 bases, with 18 bases between the two germline ends. Germline V CDR1 and CDR2: MNHEY, SMNVEV (reference sequence). In DNA form, the CDR3 reads TGTGCCAGCAGCCGGGTCCACGTTAGGGCCACTGAAGCTTTCTTT. Encoded protein: CASSRVHVRATEAFF.

The chain uses TRBV7-9 and TRBJ1-5; maybe TRBD1 (5 bases). With 2 bases removed from V and 5 bases from J, the gap between germline ends came to 7 bases. Germline CDR1 SEHNR, CDR2 FQNEAQ (reference sequence). There are 13 residues in the CDR3. The CDR3 coding sequence is TGTGCCAGCAGCTTACAGGGTGATCAGCCCCAGCATTTT. Its translation is CASSLQGDQPQHF.

CDR3 amino acids: CASSKAPDGGYYGYTF. CDR3 DNA: TGTGCCAGCAGTAAAGCCCCTGACGGTGGGTACTATGGCTACACCTTC. V usage is TRBV9 and J usage is TRBJ1-2; D is unclear. The V end was cut by 5 bases, the J end by 3 bases, with 20 bases between. The germline CDR1 and CDR2 sequences are SGDLS and YYNGEE. The CDR3 has 16 amino acids.

V and J are TRBV29-1 and TRBJ1-2; D is possibly TRBD1 (6 bases). CDR1 is SQVTM and CDR2 is ANQGSEA in the germline V gene. V was shortened by 1 base and J by 8 bases, with 11 bases between the two germline ends. This CDR3 has 12 amino acids. CDR3 bases: TGCAGCGTTGAAGGGAAGGGGGAAGGCTACACCTTC. Its protein is CSVEGKGEGYTF.

This clone appeared a few times. The chain recombines TRBV27 with TRBJ2-7, with 8 bases fitting TRBD2. V trimming: 5 bases; J trimming: 1 base; junction bases outside the gene matches: 7. CDR3 length: 15 residues. The germline V gene encodes CDR1 MNHEY and CDR2 SMNVEV (reference sequence). DNA for the CDR3: TGTGCCAGCAGTCCCCGGACTAGCAGGTCCTACGAGCAGTACTTC. This sequence encodes CASSPRTSRSYEQYF.

The rearrangement uses TRBV7-3 and TRBJ1-1, with no clear D. Trimming stripped 1 base from V and 11 bases from J, with 17 bases between. CDR1 and CDR2 (germline): SGHTA, FQGTGA. The CDR3 totals 14 residues. The CDR3: CASSLMGGREGAFF. CDR3 sequence (DNA): TGTGCCAGCAGCTTAATGGGTGGCCGTGAAGGGGCTTTCTTT.

On this clone itself: Different DNA sequences within this sample yield the same CDR3. This chain joins TRBV15 and TRBJ2-7; D gene unclear. Trimming removed 3 bases at V and 4 bases at J, with 7 bases between. Germline assignment: CDR1 LNHNV and CDR2 YYDKDF (reference sequence). The CDR3 contains 12 residues. The CDR3: CATSRDNYEQYF. The CDR3 nucleotides read TGTGCCACCAGCAGGGATAATTACGAGCAGTACTTC.

This rearrangement joins TRBV9 to TRBJ2-2; possibly TRBD2 for D (6 bases). The CDR3 has 15 amino acids. Germline V gives CDR1 SGDLS, CDR2 YYNGEE. The V end lost 0 bases, the J end lost 4 bases, and 10 bases lay between the germline ends. CDR3 sequence reads: CASSVDPGSTGELFF. The CDR3 bases are TGTGCCAGCAGCGTAGACCCCGGGAGCACCGGGGAGCTGTTTTTT.

The rearrangement joins TRBV5-1 to TRBJ2-5; 12 bases are shared with TRBD2. This CDR3 spans 15 amino acids. The J segment lost 1 base and the V segment lost 6 bases, leaving 4 bases of the junction unmatched. Germline V gene sequence: CDR1 SGHRS, CDR2 YFSETQ. The CDR3 sequence: CASNQLAGGQETQYF. CDR3 nucleotide sequence: TGCGCCAGCAACCAACTAGCGGGGGGCCAAGAGACCCAGTACTTC.

The V and J genes are TRBV7-2 and TRBJ1-1, with D unresolved. This CDR3 has 15 amino acids. Per the germline V gene, CDR1 is SGHTA and CDR2 is FQGNSA. Trimming took off 1 base at V and 1 base at J, with 10 bases between the two ends. As DNA, the CDR3 is TGTGCCAGCAGCTTAGGAGAGAAGAGGAACACTGAAGCTTTCTTT. Its protein product is CASSLGEKRNTEAFF.

This chain joins TRBV30 and TRBJ2-5, with D tentatively TRBD1 (5 bases). The CDR3 runs to 13 residues. V lost 4 bases, J lost 4 bases, and 13 bases lay in between. Germline V gene data show CDR1 as GTSNPN and CDR2 as SVGIG (reference sequence). CDR3 coding DNA: TGTGCCTGGAAGGGGCTGGAGCGAGAGACCCAGTACTTC. This encodes CAWKGLERETQYF.

The chain combines TRBV7-6 with TRBJ2-2; D might be TRBD1 (5 bases). The length of the CDR3 is 16 residues. Germline lookup yields CDR1 SGHVS and CDR2 FNYEAQ. V was clipped by 2 bases and J by 3 bases, with 13 bases between them. The DNA for the CDR3 is TGTGCCAGCAGCTTATCGCAGGGTGCTGACACCGGGGAGCTGTTTTTT. Translation gives CASSLSQGADTGELFF.

The J gene is TRBJ1-5, the V gene TRBV9; D gene uncertain. The CDR3 consists of 13 residues. In germline, CDR1 is SGDLS, CDR2 YYNGEE. V lost 0 bases, J lost 6 bases, and 7 bases lay in between. In nucleotides, the CDR3 is TGTGCCAGCAGCGTAGGGCCGGCTCAGCCCCAGCATTTT. This translates into CASSVGPAQPQHF.

The rearrangement links TRBV7-9 to TRBJ1-1; 7 positions match TRBD1. The CDR3 is made up of 15 amino acids. Germline values: CDR1 SEHNR, CDR2 FQNEAQ (reference sequence). V was pared by 3 bases and J by 2 bases, with 6 bases of the junction left unmatched. The CDR3 nucleotides read TGTGCCAGCAGCTTTGACGGGACAGATAACACTGAAGCTTTCTTT. It translates to CASSFDGTDNTEAFF.